Listed here is a single TCR beta chain. Enrolment of Seattle patients took place during active infection, and they were followed longitudinally. Looked up from germline, CDR1 is KGHDR and CDR2 is SFDVKD. Trimming took off 3 bases at V and 3 bases at J, with 15 bases between the two ends. The CDR3 runs to 16 residues. The data were taken from a study of blood T cell repertoires in COVID-19. On the study more broadly: From the United States, Italy and Spain came samples of acute and convalescent COVID-19.

Here immunoSEQ multiplex PCR was the method, and the copy in TCRdb shows in-frame clones only, minus some. The data contain roughly 80,000 clones, approximately 90% of them singletons. Material for sequencing was peripheral blood. This sequence originates from a man aged 50 or older with COVID-19, enrolled during active disease. The chain links TRBV24-1 to TRBJ2-3, with D possibly matching TRBD2 (6 bases). The CDR3: CATSDGGEGWTDTQYF. The CDR3 nucleotides are TGTGCCACCAGTGATGGAGGGGAAGGGTGGACAGATACGCAGTATTTT.